A selection of T cell receptor beta chains follows, all from one sample in a study of T cell changes during pregnancy in multiple sclerosis. Data came from immunoSEQ multiplex PCR; TCRdb stores just in-frame clones and leaves some out. Of 100,000 to 130,000 clones listed, under 95% are singletons. Sample: peripheral blood, taken in the third trimester of pregnancy. The receptors shown here come from a female donor in good health, enrolled as a control in a pregnancy study. CDR3s include the opening cysteine and the closing phenylalanine or tryptophan. Each record gives: CDR3 protein, CDR3 DNA, D gene, clone size, V gene, J gene. D genes are given only for firm matches. For some rows the clone size is stated as once, few or many, or as a class when expanded; others skip it.

CASSPRVSTEAFF	TGTGCCAGCAGCCCGAGGGTCTCCACTGAAGCTTTCTTT	.	.	TRBV7-2	TRBJ1-1
CASSLNGGGTGNTIYF	TGTGCCAGCAGCTTAAACGGTGGAGGGACTGGAAACACCATATATTTT	.	.	TRBV7-6	TRBJ1-3
CASSKTTGFLRTNEKLFF	TGTGCCAGCAGCAAAACGACAGGGTTTTTGAGGACTAATGAAAAACTGTTTTTT	.	.	TRBV21-1	TRBJ1-4
CASSQVSENTEAFF	TGTGCCAGCAGCCAAGTCTCAGAGAACACTGAAGCTTTCTTT	.	.	TRBV4-2	TRBJ1-1
CASSRTGYNSPLHF	TGTGCCAGCAGCCGAACAGGTTATAATTCACCCCTCCACTTT	.	.	TRBV14	TRBJ1-6
CASSPQTGNYGYTF	TGTGCCAGCAGCCCTCAGACAGGGAACTATGGCTACACCTTC	TRBD1	.	TRBV7-2	TRBJ1-2
CASSLNRDRATNTGELFF	TGCGCCAGCAGCTTGAACCGGGACAGGGCTACGAACACCGGGGAGCTGTTTTTT	TRBD1	once	TRBV5-1	TRBJ2-2
CASSQTVTDTQYF	TGCGCCAGCAGCCAAACAGTCACAGATACGCAGTATTTT	.	once	TRBV4-1	TRBJ2-3
CASSEFGTGGKETQYF	TGTGCCAGCAGTGAATTTGGGACAGGGGGCAAAGAGACCCAGTACTTC	TRBD1	.	TRBV6-1	TRBJ2-5
CASSSRASQETQYF	TGTGCCAGCAGCTCACGCGCTAGCCAAGAGACCCAGTACTTC	.	.	TRBV9	TRBJ2-5
CASSLAGGSNQPQHF	TGTGCCAGCAGCTTGGCCGGAGGGTCCAATCAGCCCCAGCATTTT	.	.	TRBV5-6	TRBJ1-5
CASSLAAGGTDTQYF	TGTGCCAGCAGCTTAGCAGCGGGGGGCACAGATACGCAGTATTTT	TRBD2	.	TRBV7-3	TRBJ2-3
CASSEAAGMNIQYF	TGTGCCAGCAGTGAAGCAGCAGGGATGAACATTCAGTACTTC	.	.	TRBV2	TRBJ2-4
CASSRSFRANGGYTF	TGTGCCAGTAGCCGGTCTTTCAGGGCAAATGGTGGCTACACCTTC	.	once	TRBV19	TRBJ1-2
CASSHDRHILYGYTF	TGTGCTAGCAGCCACGACAGACACATCTTATATGGCTACACCTTC	.	.	TRBV7-7	TRBJ1-2
CASSPRDSVWYEQYF	TGTGCCAGCAGCCCGCGGGACAGTGTTTGGTACGAGCAGTACTTC	.	few	TRBV5-6	TRBJ2-7
CAWSFRRGSYEQYF	TGTGCCTGGAGTTTCCGCAGGGGATCTTACGAGCAGTACTTC	.	.	TRBV30	TRBJ2-7
CASEAGPLNTGELFF	TGTGCCAGCGAGGCGGGGCCCCTGAACACCGGGGAGCTGTTTTTT	.	.	TRBV2	TRBJ2-2
CASSAGTVVTDTQYF	TGTGCCAGCTCGGCCGGGACAGTGGTCACAGATACGCAGTATTTT	TRBD1	.	TRBV18	TRBJ2-3
CASSLATGAAKNIQYF	TGTGCCAGCAGCTTGGCTACAGGGGCGGCCAAAAACATTCAGTACTTC	TRBD1	.	TRBV5-6	TRBJ2-4
CASSLAYRTKETQYF	TGTGCCAGCAGCTTAGCCTACCGGACAAAAGAGACCCAGTACTTC	.	.	TRBV7-8	TRBJ2-5
CASSWGLGEKLFF	TGTGCCAGCAGCTGGGGGCTGGGCGAAAAACTGTTTTTT	.	.	TRBV5-8	TRBJ1-4
CASSLVWDRAYGYTF	TGTGCCAGCAGCTTAGTTTGGGACAGGGCCTATGGCTACACCTTC	TRBD1	once	TRBV7-2	TRBJ1-2
CASSPRVDRAGNTIYF	TGTGCCAGCAGCCCCAGAGTTGACAGGGCCGGAAACACCATATATTTT	TRBD1	.	TRBV7-2	TRBJ1-3
CASSEAEGRLYGYTF	TGTGCCAGCAGTGAAGCGGAGGGGCGTCTCTATGGCTACACCTTC	.	few	TRBV6-1	TRBJ1-2
CASSDASGHNQPQHF	TGTGCCAGCAGTGACGCGTCGGGACACAATCAGCCCCAGCATTTT	.	.	TRBV2	TRBJ1-5
CASSLTGNTEAFF	TGTGCCAGCAGTCTCACAGGAAACACTGAAGCTTTCTTT	.	.	TRBV27	TRBJ1-1
CASSLVRDGYTF	TGTGCCAGCAGCTTGGTGAGGGATGGCTACACCTTC	.	.	TRBV5-4	TRBJ1-2
CATFRDRGSTDTQYF	TGTGCCACCTTCCGGGACAGGGGGAGCACAGATACGCAGTATTTT	TRBD1	.	TRBV10-3	TRBJ2-3
CASRRGQGANTGELFF	TGTGCCAGCAGGCGTGGACAGGGGGCGAACACCGGGGAGCTGTTTTTT	TRBD1	.	TRBV5-4	TRBJ2-2
CAISGLAGDYNEQFF	TGTGCCATCAGTGGGTTAGCGGGGGACTACAATGAGCAGTTCTTC	TRBD2	.	TRBV10-3	TRBJ2-1
CAWSVGGINQPQHF	TGTGCCTGGAGTGTGGGGGGGATTAATCAGCCCCAGCATTTT	.	.	TRBV30	TRBJ1-5
CASRAQGVNEKLFF	TGTGCCAGCAGGGCTCAGGGGGTTAATGAAAAACTGTTTTTT	TRBD1	.	TRBV27	TRBJ1-4
CASSLATGWVETQYF	TGTGCCAGCAGCTTAGCGACAGGGTGGGTAGAGACCCAGTACTTC	TRBD1	.	TRBV7-2	TRBJ2-5
CASSLQPRGDSPLHF	TGTGCCAGCAGCTTGCAACCTAGAGGAGATTCACCCCTCCACTTT	.	.	TRBV7-2	TRBJ1-6
CASSGTGGNSYEQYF	TGTGCCAGCAGTGGGACAGGGGGCAACTCCTACGAGCAGTACTTC	TRBD1	.	TRBV6-4	TRBJ2-7
CATSRGNLRAGAETQYF	TGTGCCACCAGCAGAGGGAACTTAAGGGCAGGGGCAGAGACCCAGTACTTC	.	.	TRBV15	TRBJ2-5
CASSLTRDQETQYF	TGTGCCAGCAGCTTAACTCGGGACCAAGAGACCCAGTACTTC	.	.	TRBV7-3	TRBJ2-5
CASSYSRAGGYTF	TGTGCCAGCAGTTACTCCAGGGCAGGTGGCTACACCTTC	.	.	TRBV6-5	TRBJ1-2
CASTPTSGGPYEQYF	TGTGCCAGCACCCCGACTAGCGGCGGCCCCTACGAGCAGTACTTC	TRBD2	.	TRBV9	TRBJ2-7
CASSSWTGRETPLHF	TGTGCCAGCAGTTCATGGACAGGCCGGGAGACACCCCTCCACTTT	TRBD1	.	TRBV27	TRBJ1-6
CASSEGTGSGANVLTF	TGTGCCAGCAGTGAAGGCACAGGGTCTGGGGCCAACGTCCTGACTTTC	.	few	TRBV6-4	TRBJ2-6
CASSLREADTQYF	TGTGCCAGCAGCTTAAGGGAGGCAGATACGCAGTATTTT	.	.	TRBV11-3	TRBJ2-3
CSADTGVYTF	TGCAGCGCCGATACAGGGGTCTACACCTTC	TRBD1	.	TRBV29-1	TRBJ1-2
CASSPRGGETQYF	TGTGCTAGCAGCCCTCGCGGGGGGGAGACCCAGTACTTC	TRBD2	.	TRBV7-7	TRBJ2-5
CASSLGAFLNTEAFF	TGTGCCAGCAGCTTAGGGGCTTTTTTGAACACTGAAGCTTTCTTT	.	once	TRBV11-2	TRBJ1-1
CASSLTPTTSSYEQYF	TGTGCCAGCAGCTTAACCCCCACGACAAGCTCCTACGAGCAGTACTTC	.	.	TRBV7-2	TRBJ2-7
CASSHLGETQYF	TGCGCCAGCAGTCACCTCGGGGAGACCCAGTACTTC	.	.	TRBV5-1	TRBJ2-5
CASSFQAGVGETQYF	TGTGCCAGCAGCTTCCAAGCGGGGGTCGGAGAGACCCAGTACTTC	TRBD2	.	TRBV7-9	TRBJ2-5
CASSPGDGRSDTQYF	TGTGCCAGCAGCCCGGGGGATGGCAGGTCAGATACGCAGTATTTT	.	.	TRBV7-3	TRBJ2-3
CASSPRPSPTDTQYF	TGCGCCAGCAGCCCCCGGCCTAGCCCCACAGATACGCAGTATTTT	.	.	TRBV4-3	TRBJ2-3
CSVASPDSSGELFF	TGCAGCGTAGCTAGTCCCGATTCGTCCGGGGAGCTGTTTTTT	.	.	TRBV29-1	TRBJ2-2
CASSPAPGLALEETQYF	TGTGCCAGCAGCCCAGCCCCGGGACTAGCGTTGGAAGAGACCCAGTACTTC	TRBD2	.	TRBV4-2	TRBJ2-5
CASSQGTTDTQYF	TGTGCCAGTAGTCAGGGTACCACAGATACGCAGTATTTT	.	.	TRBV19	TRBJ2-3
CASSEAGRARGGYTF	TGTGCCAGCAGTGAAGCTGGGAGGGCCCGGGGGGGCTACACCTTC	.	.	TRBV2	TRBJ1-2
CASSLGGGSEQFF	TGTGCCAGCAGCTTGGGGGGGGGCAGTGAGCAGTTCTTC	.	.	TRBV11-1	TRBJ2-1